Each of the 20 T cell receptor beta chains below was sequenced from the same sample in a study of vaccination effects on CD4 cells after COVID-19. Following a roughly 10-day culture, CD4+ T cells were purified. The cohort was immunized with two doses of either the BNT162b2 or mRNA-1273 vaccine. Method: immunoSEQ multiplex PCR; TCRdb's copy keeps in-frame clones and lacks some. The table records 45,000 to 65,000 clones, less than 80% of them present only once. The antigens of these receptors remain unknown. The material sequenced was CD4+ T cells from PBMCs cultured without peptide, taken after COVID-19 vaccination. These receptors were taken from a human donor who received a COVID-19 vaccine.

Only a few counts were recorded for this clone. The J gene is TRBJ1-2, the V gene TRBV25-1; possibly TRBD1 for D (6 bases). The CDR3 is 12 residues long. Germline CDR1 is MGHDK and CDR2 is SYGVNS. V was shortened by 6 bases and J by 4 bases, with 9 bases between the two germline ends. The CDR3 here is CASRGAGYGYTF. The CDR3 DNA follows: TGTGCCAGCAGGGGGGCGGGCTATGGCTACACCTTC.

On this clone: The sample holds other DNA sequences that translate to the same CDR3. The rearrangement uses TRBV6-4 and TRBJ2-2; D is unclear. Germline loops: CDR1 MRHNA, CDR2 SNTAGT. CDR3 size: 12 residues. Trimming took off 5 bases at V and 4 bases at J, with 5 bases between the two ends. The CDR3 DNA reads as TGTGCCAGCAGTAAGGGCACCGGGGAGCTGTTTTTT. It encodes CASSKGTGELFF.

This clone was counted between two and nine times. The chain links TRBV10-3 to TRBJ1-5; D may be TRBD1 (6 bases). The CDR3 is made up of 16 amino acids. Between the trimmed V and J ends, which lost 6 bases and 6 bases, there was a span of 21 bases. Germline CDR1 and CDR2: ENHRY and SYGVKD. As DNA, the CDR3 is TGTGCCATCAGCGAAGGCATTGGGACAAGTACTCAGCCCCAGCATTTT. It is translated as CAISEGIGTSTQPQHF.

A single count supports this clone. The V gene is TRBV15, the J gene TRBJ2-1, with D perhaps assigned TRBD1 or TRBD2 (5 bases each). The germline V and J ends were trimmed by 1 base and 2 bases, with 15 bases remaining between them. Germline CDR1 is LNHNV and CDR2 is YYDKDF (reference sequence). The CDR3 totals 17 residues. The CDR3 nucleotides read TGTGCCACCAGCAGAGCCTCGGGGCGGCGTACCTACAATGAGCAGTTCTTC. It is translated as CATSRASGRRTYNEQFF.

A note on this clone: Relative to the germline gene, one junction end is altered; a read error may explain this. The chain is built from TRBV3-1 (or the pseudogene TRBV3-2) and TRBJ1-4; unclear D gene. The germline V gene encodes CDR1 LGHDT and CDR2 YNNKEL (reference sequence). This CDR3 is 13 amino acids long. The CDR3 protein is CASTQGWSEKLFF. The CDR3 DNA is TGTGCCAGCACCCAAGGTTGGTCCGAAAAACTGTTTTTT.

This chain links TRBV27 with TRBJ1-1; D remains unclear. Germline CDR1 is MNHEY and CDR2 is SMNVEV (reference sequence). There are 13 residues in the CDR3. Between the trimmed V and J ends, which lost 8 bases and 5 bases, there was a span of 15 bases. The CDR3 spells CASGRGKGTEAFF. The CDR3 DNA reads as TGTGCCAGCGGCCGAGGGAAGGGAACTGAAGCTTTCTTT.

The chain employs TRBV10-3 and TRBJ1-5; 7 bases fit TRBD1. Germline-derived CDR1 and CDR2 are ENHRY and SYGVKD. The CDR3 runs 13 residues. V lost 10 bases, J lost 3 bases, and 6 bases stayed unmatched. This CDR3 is CATADRPNQPQHF. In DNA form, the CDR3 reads TGTGCCACCGCGGACAGGCCCAATCAGCCCCAGCATTTT.

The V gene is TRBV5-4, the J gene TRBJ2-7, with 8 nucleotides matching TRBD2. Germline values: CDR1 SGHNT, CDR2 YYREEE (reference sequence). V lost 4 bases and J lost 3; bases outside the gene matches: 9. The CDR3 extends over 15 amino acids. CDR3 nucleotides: TGTGCCAGCAGCCCCCTCCCGGGACTAGGCTACGAGCAGTACTTC. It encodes CASSPLPGLGYEQYF.

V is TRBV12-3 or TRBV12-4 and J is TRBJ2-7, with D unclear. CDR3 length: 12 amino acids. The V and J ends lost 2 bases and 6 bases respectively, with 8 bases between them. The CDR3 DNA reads TGTGCCAGCAGTTTACTGCGGAGCGAGCAGTACTTC. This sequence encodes CASSLLRSEQYF.

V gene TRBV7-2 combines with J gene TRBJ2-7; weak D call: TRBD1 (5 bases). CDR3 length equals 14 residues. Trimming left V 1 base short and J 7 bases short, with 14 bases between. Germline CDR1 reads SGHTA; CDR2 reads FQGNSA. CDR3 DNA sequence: TGTGCCAGCAGCTTAGGCAGGGCCCGTCGGGAGCAGTACTTC. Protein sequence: CASSLGRARREQYF.

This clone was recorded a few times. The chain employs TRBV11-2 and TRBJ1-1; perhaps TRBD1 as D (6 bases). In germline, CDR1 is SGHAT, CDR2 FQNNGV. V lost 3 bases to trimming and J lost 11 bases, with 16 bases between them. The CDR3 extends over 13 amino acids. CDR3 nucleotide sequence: TGTGCCAGCAGCTTCGAGAGAGGGAGGGGGGCTTTCTTT. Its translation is CASSFERGRGAFF.

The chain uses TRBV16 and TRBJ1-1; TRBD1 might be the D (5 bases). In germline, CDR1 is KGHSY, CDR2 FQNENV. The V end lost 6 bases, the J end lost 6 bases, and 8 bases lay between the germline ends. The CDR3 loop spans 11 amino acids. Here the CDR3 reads CASRRGAEAFF. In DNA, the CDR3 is TGTGCCAGCAGGAGGGGAGCTGAAGCTTTCTTT.

The CDR3 reads CASSANAYEQYF. CDR3 nucleotides: TGTGCCAGCTCAGCAAATGCCTACGAGCAGTACTTC. The chain employs TRBV18 and TRBJ2-7; D is ambiguous. V gave up 5 bases and J gave up 2 bases, with 7 bases separating them. The V gene's germline CDR1 is KGHSH and CDR2 LQKENI. This CDR3 has 12 residues.

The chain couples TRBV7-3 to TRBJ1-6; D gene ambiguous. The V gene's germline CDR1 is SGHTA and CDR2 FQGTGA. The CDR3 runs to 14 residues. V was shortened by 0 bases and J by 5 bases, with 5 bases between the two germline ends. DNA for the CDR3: TGTGCCAGCAGCTTAACAGCCCATAATTCACCCCTCCACTTT. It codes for CASSLTAHNSPLHF.

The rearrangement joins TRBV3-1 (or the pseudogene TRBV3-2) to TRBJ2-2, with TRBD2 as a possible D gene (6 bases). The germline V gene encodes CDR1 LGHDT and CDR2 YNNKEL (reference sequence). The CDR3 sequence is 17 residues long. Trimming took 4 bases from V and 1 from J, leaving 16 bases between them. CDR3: CASSRSRGGENTGELFF. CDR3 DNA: TGTGCCAGCAGCCGCTCACGAGGCGGGGAGAACACCGGGGAGCTGTTTTTT.

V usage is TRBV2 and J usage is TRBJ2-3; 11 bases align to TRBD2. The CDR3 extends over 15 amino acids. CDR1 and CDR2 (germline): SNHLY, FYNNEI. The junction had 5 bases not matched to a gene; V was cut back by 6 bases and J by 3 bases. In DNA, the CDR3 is TGTGCCAGCAGCCAATCTAGCGGGGGGACAGATACGCAGTATTTT. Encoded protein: CASSQSSGGTDTQYF.

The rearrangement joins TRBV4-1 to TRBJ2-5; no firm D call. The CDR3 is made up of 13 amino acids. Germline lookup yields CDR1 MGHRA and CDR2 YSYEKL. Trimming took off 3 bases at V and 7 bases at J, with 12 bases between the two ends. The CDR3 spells CASSHDSKGTQYF. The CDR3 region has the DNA TGCGCCAGCAGCCACGATAGCAAGGGGACCCAGTACTTC.

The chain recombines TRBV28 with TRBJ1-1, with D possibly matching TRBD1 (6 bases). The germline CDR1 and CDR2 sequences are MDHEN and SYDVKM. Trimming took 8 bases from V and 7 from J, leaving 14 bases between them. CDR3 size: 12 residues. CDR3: CASYSLQGEAFF. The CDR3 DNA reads TGTGCCAGCTACTCCTTACAGGGTGAAGCTTTCTTT.

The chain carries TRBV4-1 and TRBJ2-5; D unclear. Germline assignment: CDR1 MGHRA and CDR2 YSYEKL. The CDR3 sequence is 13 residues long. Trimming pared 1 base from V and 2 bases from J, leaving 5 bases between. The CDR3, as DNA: TGCGCCAGCAGCCAAGCCTTTCAAGAGACCCAGTACTTC. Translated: CASSQAFQETQYF.

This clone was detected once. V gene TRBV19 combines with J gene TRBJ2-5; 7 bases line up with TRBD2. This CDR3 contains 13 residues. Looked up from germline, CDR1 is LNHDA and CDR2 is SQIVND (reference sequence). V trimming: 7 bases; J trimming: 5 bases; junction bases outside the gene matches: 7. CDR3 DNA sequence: TGTGCCAGTAATTCCCCGGGGGGTGAGACCCAGTACTTC. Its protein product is CASNSPGGETQYF.